The clone carrying this TCR beta chain came up many times. Germline assignment: CDR1 LNHNV and CDR2 YYDKDF (reference sequence). V shed 8 bases and J shed 5 bases, with 15 bases lying between them. The CDR3 is 14 amino acids. Time point defined: sample taken at primary tumor resection. No cell sorting; template was whole RNA from tumor, lung tissue or PBMC. Donors were around 70 untreated early-stage non-small cell lung cancer patients. The sample belongs to a study of spatial heterogeneity in lung cancer. The study tagged each TCR cDNA molecule with a unique molecular identifier. TCRdb itself ran the 5' RACE reads through MiXCR, one entry per CDR3 protein. The data show more than 9,000 distinct CDR3 sequences, with roughly 6.2% seen just once and around a tenth held by the top ten.

The receptor was isolated from a male donor with early-stage non-small cell lung cancer. The sequenced sample was normal lung tissue next to the tumor, obtained at surgery. The genes are TRBV15 and TRBJ2-2, with D perhaps TRBD1 or TRBD2 (5 bases each). In DNA, the CDR3 is TGTGCCACCCGCGAGGGGAGTGAAACCGGGGAGCTGTTTTTT. As protein: CATREGSETGELFF. Using reference TRBV15 and TRBJ2-2 for the parts outside the CDR3, the full variable domain is DAMVIQNPRYQVTQFGKPVTLSCSQTLNHNVMYWYQQKSSQAPKLLFHYYDKDFNNEADTPDNFQSRRPNTSFCFLDIRSPGLGDTAMYLCATREGSETGELFFGEGSRLTVL.